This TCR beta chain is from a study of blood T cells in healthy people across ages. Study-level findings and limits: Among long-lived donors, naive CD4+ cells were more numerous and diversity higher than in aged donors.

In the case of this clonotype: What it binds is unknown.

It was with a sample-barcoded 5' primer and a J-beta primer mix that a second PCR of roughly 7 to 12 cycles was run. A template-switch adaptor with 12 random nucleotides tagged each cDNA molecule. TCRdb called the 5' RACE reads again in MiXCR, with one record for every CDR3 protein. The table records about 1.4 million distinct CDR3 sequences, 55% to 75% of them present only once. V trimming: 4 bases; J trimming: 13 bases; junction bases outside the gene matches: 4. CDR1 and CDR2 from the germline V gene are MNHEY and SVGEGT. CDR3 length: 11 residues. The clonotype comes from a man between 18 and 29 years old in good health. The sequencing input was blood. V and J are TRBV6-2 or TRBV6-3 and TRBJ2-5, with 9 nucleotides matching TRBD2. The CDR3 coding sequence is TGTGCCAGCAGTTGGACTAGCGAGTCGTACTTC. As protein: CASSWTSESYF.